The next 26 T cell receptor beta chains were all read from a single sample in a study of cytomegalovirus exposure and HLA in healthy donors. Researchers ran the PCR with 60 Vbeta and 13 Jbeta primers. Assay used: immunoSEQ multiplex PCR; TCRdb lists only in-frame clones, some missing. The sample consists of approximately 160,000 clones, 65% to 85% of them appearing once. The material sequenced was PBMCs. The receptors stem from a woman younger than 35 in good health and CMV-seronegative.

The count of this clone is one. The rearrangement joins TRBV18 to TRBJ1-5; 8 bases are a match to TRBD1. This CDR3 is built from 14 residues. Germline lookup yields CDR1 KGHSH and CDR2 LQKENI. With 3 bases clipped from V and 10 bases from J, the junction kept 8 bases outside the gene matches. CDR3 loop: CASSPSGQAHPQHF. The CDR3 region has the DNA TGTGCCAGCTCACCCTCGGGACAGGCCCATCCCCAGCATTTT. The full variable domain, completed using reference TRBV18 and TRBJ1-5, is NAGVMQNPRHLVRRRGQEARLRCSPMKGHSHVYWYRQLPEEGLKFMVYLQKENIIDESGMPKERFSAEFPKEGPSILRIQQVVRGDSAAYFCASSPSGQAHPQHFGDGTRLSIL.

V is TRBV15 and J is TRBJ1-4; maybe TRBD1 (5 bases). This CDR3 is built from 13 residues. Deletions cut 0 bases from V and 7 bases from J, with 6 bases between. CDR1 is LNHNV and CDR2 is YYDKDF in the germline V gene (reference sequence). The CDR3 DNA reads TGTGCCACCAGCAGAGACCAGGGTGAAAAACTGTTTTTT. Amino acid sequence: CATSRDQGEKLFF.

The chain couples TRBV7-2 to TRBJ2-2, with D perhaps TRBD2 (5 bases). CDR1 SGHTA and CDR2 FQGNSA come from the germline V gene. Trimming stripped 2 bases from V and 1 base from J, with 11 bases between. The CDR3 sequence is 16 residues long. In DNA, the CDR3 is TGTGCCAGCAGCTTAAAGAGGGCAGGGAACACCGGGGAGCTGTTTTTT. It yields the protein CASSLKRAGNTGELFF.

The rearrangement links TRBV27 to TRBJ2-1; possible D gene TRBD2, 6 bases. V lost 4 bases and J 0 bases, leaving 10 bases between the germline ends. The V gene's germline CDR1 is MNHEY and CDR2 SMNVEV (reference sequence). This CDR3 has 15 amino acids. CDR3 sequence: CASSYGGSSYNEQFF. The CDR3 bases are TGTGCCAGCAGTTACGGAGGGAGCTCCTACAATGAGCAGTTCTTC.

The CDR3 region is CASSLPGTVEQYF. CDR3 DNA: TGTGCCAGCAGTTTACCAGGGACTGTCGAGCAGTACTTC. The J gene is TRBJ2-7, the V gene TRBV28; a weak D match, TRBD2 (6 bases). The germline CDR1 and CDR2 sequences are MDHEN and SYDVKM. V lost 2 bases and J lost 6, with 11 bases in between. CDR3 length equals 13 residues.

The rearrangement links TRBV28 to TRBJ2-1, with 8 bases matching TRBD2. CDR3 length equals 11 residues. The V gene's germline CDR1 is MDHEN and CDR2 SYDVKM. The V segment lost 8 bases and the J segment 15 bases; nucleotides outside the gene matches: 9. CDR3 residues: CASRIGTSLFF. The DNA for the CDR3 is TGTGCCAGCCGAATCGGGACTAGTCTGTTCTTC.

The J gene is TRBJ2-2, the V gene TRBV27; D not resolved. The germline V and J ends were trimmed by 5 bases and 7 bases, with 8 bases remaining between them. Germline V gene data show CDR1 as MNHEY and CDR2 as SMNVEV (reference sequence). The CDR3 consists of 12 residues. The CDR3 region is CASSHRVGELFF. The CDR3 region has the DNA TGTGCCAGCAGTCATCGGGTCGGGGAGCTGTTTTTT.

The chain joins TRBV4-1 to TRBJ2-7; D is possibly TRBD2 (5 bases). CDR1 is MGHRA and CDR2 is YSYEKL in the germline V gene. Trimming took 2 bases from V and 3 from J, leaving 14 bases between them. This CDR3 contains 15 residues. CDR3 loop: CASSQLLSGNYEQYF. CDR3 nucleotides: TGCGCCAGCAGCCAACTCCTAAGCGGAAACTACGAGCAGTACTTC.

This chain links TRBV7-8 with TRBJ2-5; possibly TRBD1 for D (6 bases). TRBJ2-7 matches the DNA end more closely, so the J call is doubtful. The CDR3 length is 15 residues. From germline, CDR1 is SGHVS and CDR2 FQNEAQ. The CDR3 sequence is CASSATGPVSYEQYF. In DNA form, the CDR3 reads TGTGCCAGCAGCGCCACAGGGCCCGTTTCCTACGAGCAGTACTTC.

V and J are TRBV5-6 and TRBJ2-5; TRBD2 aligns across 9 bases. TRBJ2-7 explains the end of the DNA better; the J call may be wrong. The CDR3 totals 16 residues. CDR1 and CDR2 (germline): SGHDT, YYEEEE. The CDR3 protein is CASSLAWASGVYEQYF. In DNA, the CDR3 is TGTGCCAGCAGCTTGGCCTGGGCTAGCGGGGTCTACGAGCAGTACTTC.

The rearrangement uses TRBV9 and TRBJ2-3; D possibly corresponds to TRBD2 (6 bases). CDR3 size: 16 residues. Germline lookup yields CDR1 SGDLS and CDR2 YYNGEE. Trimming took 3 bases from V and 1 from J, leaving 15 bases between them. DNA for the CDR3: TGTGCCAGCAGCGGACGACTAGTATCGGGCACAGATACGCAGTATTTT. It translates to CASSGRLVSGTDTQYF.

The V and J genes are TRBV6-5 and TRBJ2-1, with D perhaps TRBD2 (6 bases). Germline V gene data show CDR1 as MNHEY and CDR2 as SVGAGI. V was pared by 2 bases and J by 3 bases, with 11 bases between. The CDR3 loop spans 15 amino acids. The CDR3 DNA reads as TGTGCCAGCAGTTACCAGGGACTCCACTACAATGAGCAGTTCTTC. Protein: CASSYQGLHYNEQFF.

This rearrangement joins TRBV5-5 to TRBJ2-1; 16 bases are shared with TRBD2. There are 15 residues in the CDR3. The trim removed 2 bases at V and 10 bases at J, leaving 3 bases unmatched. Germline assignment: CDR1 SGHKS and CDR2 YYEKEE (reference sequence). The CDR3: CASSLGTSGREEQFF. As DNA, the CDR3 is TGTGCCAGCAGCTTAGGGACTAGCGGGAGGGAGGAGCAGTTCTTC.

The rearrangement joins TRBV28 to TRBJ1-1, with D perhaps matching TRBD1 (5 bases). The V gene's germline CDR1 is MDHEN and CDR2 SYDVKM. V was shortened by 6 bases and J by 6 bases, with 17 bases between the two germline ends. CDR3 length: 14 residues. The DNA of the CDR3 is TGTGCCAGCAGCCCCTCTTGGAGGGGTCCTGAAGCTTTCTTT. Its translation: CASSPSWRGPEAFF.

The CDR3 loop reads CASRQRTVYGYTF. CDR3 DNA: TGTGCCAGCAGGCAGAGGACAGTCTATGGCTACACCTTC. This chain uses TRBV6-1 with TRBJ1-2, with D tentatively TRBD1 (6 bases). Germline V gene lookup returns CDR1 MNHNS and CDR2 SASEGT. This CDR3 has 13 amino acids. Between the trimmed V and J ends, which lost 6 bases and 4 bases, there was a span of 12 bases.

This clone was observed a single time. The chain carries TRBV18 and TRBJ2-7; maybe TRBD1 (6 bases). The CDR3 covers 16 residues. Germline V lookup: CDR1 KGHSH, CDR2 LQKENI. Trimming removed 6 bases from V and 2 bases from J, with 20 bases in between. The CDR3 bases are TGTGCCAGCTCCCCCATCGGGACAACCACGGCCTACGAGCAGTACTTC. This gives the protein CASSPIGTTTAYEQYF.

The chain has TRBV4-1 and TRBJ1-3; D not resolved. This CDR3 region has 16 residues. Trimming left V 4 bases short and J 0 bases short, with 13 bases between. Germline lookup yields CDR1 MGHRA and CDR2 YSYEKL. The CDR3 DNA is TGCGCCAGCAGCCCCCGACGGGATCACTCTGGAAACACCATATATTTT. It specifies CASSPRRDHSGNTIYF.

The chain joins TRBV5-8 to TRBJ2-1; 12 nucleotides align to TRBD2. The CDR3 is 18 residues long. The V gene's germline CDR1 is SGHTS and CDR2 YDEGEE. V trimming: 3 bases; J trimming: 9 bases; junction bases outside the gene matches: 16. The DNA for the CDR3 is TGTGCCAGCAGCTCCTCCCTTCTCGCTAGCGGGAGGGCCGGTGAGCAGTTCTTC. Protein sequence: CASSSSLLASGRAGEQFF.

V and J are TRBV4-2 and TRBJ2-1; tentatively, D is TRBD2 (5 bases). Germline-derived CDR1 and CDR2 are LGHNA and YNFKEQ. The V end lost 1 base, the J end lost 6 bases, and 16 bases lay between the germline ends. CDR3 length equals 16 residues. As DNA, the CDR3 is TGTGCCAGCAGCCAAGTAGGGCTAGCTGTCCTCAATGAGCAGTTCTTC. This encodes CASSQVGLAVLNEQFF.

This chain links TRBV28 with TRBJ1-1; D is ambiguous. Trimming stripped 3 bases from V and 9 bases from J, with 14 bases between. Germline V gene data show CDR1 as MDHEN and CDR2 as SYDVKM. The CDR3 runs 13 residues. The CDR3 is CASSFVPYDKAFF. CDR3 bases: TGTGCCAGCAGTTTTGTACCTTACGACAAAGCTTTCTTT.

The V call is TRBV7-6, the J call TRBJ1-6; 8 bases align to TRBD1. This CDR3 contains 17 residues. Trimming removed 1 base from V and 3 bases from J; junction bases left unmatched: 5. Germline V gene lookup returns CDR1 SGHVS and CDR2 FNYEAQ. CDR3 loop: CASSLGATGVYNSPLHF. CDR3 coding DNA: TGTGCCAGCAGCTTAGGAGCGACAGGGGTCTATAATTCACCCCTCCACTTT.

The CDR3 coding sequence is TGTGCCAGCAGCGTCGAGCGGGACGGGCTGGGGGAGCAGTACTTC. Amino acids: CASSVERDGLGEQYF. The genes are TRBV5-4 and TRBJ2-7, with 7 bases identical to TRBD2. V lost 4 bases, J lost 7 bases, and 14 bases stayed unmatched. This CDR3 has 15 amino acids. The germline CDR1 and CDR2 sequences are SGHNT and YYREEE (reference sequence). The whole variable domain, remainder taken from reference TRBV5-4 and TRBJ2-7, is ETGVTQSPTHLIKTRGQQVTLRCSSQSGHNTVSWYQQALGQGPQFIFQYYREEENGRGNFPPRFSGLQFPNYSSELNVNALELDDSALYLCASSVERDGLGEQYFGPGTRLTVT.

Only one count was recorded for this clone. The V gene is TRBV7-2, the J gene TRBJ2-3; 9 positions agree with TRBD2. Germline V gives CDR1 SGHTA, CDR2 FQGNSA. V lost 3 bases and J lost 1; bases outside the gene matches: 2. This CDR3 has 15 amino acids. CDR3 nucleotides: TGTGCCAGCAGCTTCCTAGCGGGGCGCACAGATACGCAGTATTTT. Translation gives CASSFLAGRTDTQYF.

The chain joins TRBV5-4 to TRBJ2-2, with a weak D call TRBD2 (6 bases). V was clipped by 5 bases and J by 4 bases, with 15 bases between them. This CDR3 comprises 15 residues. Germline-derived CDR1 and CDR2 are SGHNT and YYREEE (reference sequence). CDR3 sequence: CASRNWGVLTGELFF. In nucleotides, the CDR3 is TGTGCCAGCAGGAACTGGGGGGTCCTCACCGGGGAGCTGTTTTTT.

This sequence joins TRBV30 and TRBJ2-7, with no clear D. Between the trimmed V and J ends, which lost 0 bases and 4 bases, there was a span of 13 bases. The germline CDR1 and CDR2 sequences are GTSNPN and SVGIG (reference sequence). CDR3 length: 14 amino acids. The CDR3 DNA reads as TGTGCCTGGAGTGTCGAGCAGGCACATTACGAGCAGTACTTC. It translates to CAWSVEQAHYEQYF. Full variable domain (remainder filled in from reference TRBV30 and TRBJ2-7): SQTIHQWPATLVQPVGSPLSLECTVEGTSNPNLYWYRQAAGRGLQLLFYSVGIGQISSEVPQNLSASRPQDRQFILSSKKLLLSDSGFYLCAWSVEQAHYEQYFGPGTRLTVT.

This clone was seen just once. The V gene is TRBV4-2, the J gene TRBJ2-7; 7 nucleotides agree with TRBD2. Germline CDR1 and CDR2: LGHNA and YNFKEQ. The CDR3 totals 15 residues. Unmatched junction bases numbered 4, after V lost 0 bases and J lost 2 bases. The CDR3 sequence: CASSQDPAGPYEQYF. The CDR3 bases are TGTGCCAGCAGCCAAGACCCAGCGGGGCCCTACGAGCAGTACTTC.